What follows are 29 T cell receptor beta chains derived from one specimen sequenced in a study of immune evolution from preneoplasia to lung adenocarcinoma. Sequencing was performed with immunoSEQ multiplex PCR; in TCRdb, only in-frame clones are kept and a portion is missing. The sample includes over 30,000 clones, about 74% of them seen just once. The sequencing input was FFPE invasive lung adenocarcinoma tissue. The receptors derive from a person between 55 and 70 years old with lung adenocarcinoma.

V usage is TRBV11-2 and J usage is TRBJ2-7; D is unclear. The V end lost 2 bases, the J end lost 7 bases, and 12 bases lay between the germline ends. Germline CDR1 and CDR2: SGHAT and FQNNGV. This CDR3 is 13 amino acids long. The CDR3, as DNA: TGTGCCAGCAGCTTATCGCTTGATGTGGAGCAGTACTTC. Encoded protein: CASSLSLDVEQYF. Filled out from reference TRBV11-2 and TRBJ2-7, the complete variable domain reads EAGVAQSPRYKIIEKRQSVAFWCNPISGHATLYWYQQILGQGPKLLIQFQNNGVVDDSQLPKDRFSAERLKGVDSTLKIQPAKLEDSAVYLCASSLSLDVEQYFGPGTRLTVT.

V and J are TRBV7-8 and TRBJ1-5, with D unresolved. Germline lookup yields CDR1 SGHVS and CDR2 FQNEAQ. Between the trimmed V and J ends, which lost 3 bases and 5 bases, there was a span of 8 bases. This CDR3 comprises 13 residues. The CDR3: CASSLGIDQPQHF. The CDR3 region has the DNA TGTGCCAGCAGCTTGGGTATCGATCAGCCCCAGCATTTT.

The chain links TRBV5-1 to TRBJ2-7; 7 bases line up with TRBD1. Germline CDR1 and CDR2: SGHRS and YFSETQ. V was pared by 5 bases and J by 2 bases, with 1 base of the junction left unmatched. CDR3 length: 12 amino acids. In DNA, the CDR3 is TGCGCCAGCAGTCAGGGGGCCTACGAGCAGTACTTC. Protein product: CASSQGAYEQYF.

With regard to this clone: The same CDR3 also results from other DNA sequences found in this sample. The V call is TRBV6-1, the J call TRBJ1-3, with D perhaps matching TRBD1 (5 bases). There are 15 residues in the CDR3. Trimming removed 6 bases at V and 4 bases at J, with 16 bases between. The germline V gene encodes CDR1 MNHNS and CDR2 SASEGT. The CDR3 nucleotides are TGTGCCAGCAGGGGGCTCATAAGCGTCGGAAACACCATATATTTT. Amino acid sequence: CASRGLISVGNTIYF.

This rearrangement joins TRBV7-2 to TRBJ2-4; D gene unclear. Germline V lookup: CDR1 SGHTA, CDR2 FQGNSA. The CDR3 loop spans 13 amino acids. Trimming shortened V by 6 bases and J by 7 bases, and 13 bases separated the two germline ends. This CDR3 reads CASSRVGVNIQYF. For the CDR3, the DNA is TGTGCCAGCAGTAGGGTTGGGGTGAACATTCAGTACTTC.

This clone has just one count. One end of the junction fails to match germline, which may point to a read error. CDR3 residues: CASSPAGREISNIQYF. CDR3 DNA sequence: TGCGCCAGCAGCCCCGCGGGACGCGAAATCTCAAACATTCAATACTTC. The chain links TRBV5-1 to TRBJ2-4; possible D gene TRBD2, 6 bases. This CDR3 is 16 amino acids long. Germline V gene lookup returns CDR1 SGHRS and CDR2 YFSETQ.

The rearrangement uses TRBV7-6 and TRBJ2-2, with TRBD2 matching 7 bases. V trimming: 5 bases; J trimming: 6 bases; junction bases outside the gene matches: 12. The CDR3 covers 16 residues. Germline values: CDR1 SGHVS, CDR2 FNYEAQ. CDR3: CASSPRGAGTAGELFF. The DNA for the CDR3 is TGTGCCAGCAGCCCCCGGGGAGCGGGGACGGCCGGGGAGCTGTTTTTT.

CDR3: CASSLYRNTGELFF. The CDR3, as DNA: TGTGCCAGCAGTTTGTACCGAAACACCGGGGAGCTGTTTTTT. The chain couples TRBV28 to TRBJ2-2; no definite D call. The CDR3 totals 14 residues. Trimming left V 3 bases short and J 2 bases short, with 7 bases between. CDR1 MDHEN and CDR2 SYDVKM come from the germline V gene.

The J gene is TRBJ2-5, the V gene TRBV7-8, with a weak D call TRBD1 (6 bases). The germline V gene encodes CDR1 SGHVS and CDR2 FQNEAQ. The CDR3 is 15 amino acids. Trimming cost V 1 base and J 4 bases, with 13 bases left between them. The CDR3 region has the DNA TGTGCCAGCAGCTTAGTTGGGGGCTTGGGAGAGACCCAGTACTTC. Its translation is CASSLVGGLGETQYF. Looking up the rest from reference TRBV7-8 and TRBJ2-5 gives the full variable domain: GAGVSQSPRYKVAKRGQDVALRCDPISGHVSLFWYQQALGQGPEFLTYFQNEAQLDKSGLPSDRFFAERPEGSVSTLKIQRTQQEDSAVYLCASSLVGGLGETQYFGPGTRLLVL.

The rearrangement joins TRBV18 to TRBJ2-7; D possibly corresponds to TRBD1 (6 bases). This CDR3 is built from 16 residues. Germline V gene lookup returns CDR1 KGHSH and CDR2 LQKENI. The V and J ends lost 4 bases and 3 bases respectively, with 19 bases between them. In DNA form, the CDR3 reads TGTGCCAGCTCACTCGTGCCTCTCCGGGACAACTACGAGCAGTACTTC. It is translated as CASSLVPLRDNYEQYF. Using reference TRBV18 and TRBJ2-7 for the parts outside the CDR3, the full variable domain is NAGVMQNPRHLVRRRGQEARLRCSPMKGHSHVYWYRQLPEEGLKFMVYLQKENIIDESGMPKERFSAEFPKEGPSILRIQQVVRGDSAAYFCASSLVPLRDNYEQYFGPGTRLTVT.

The chain recombines TRBV2 with TRBJ2-7; D not resolved. The CDR3 consists of 11 residues. Trimming pared 3 bases from V and 5 bases from J, leaving 5 bases between. Germline CDR1 SNHLY, CDR2 FYNNEI. The CDR3 sequence: CASSEYHEQYF. The CDR3 DNA reads TGTGCCAGCAGTGAGTACCACGAGCAGTACTTC.

This chain uses TRBV5-6 with TRBJ2-1; 9 nucleotides agree with TRBD2. CDR1 SGHDT and CDR2 YYEEEE come from the germline V gene. The V segment lost 4 bases and the J segment 4 bases; nucleotides outside the gene matches: 6. CDR3 size: 15 residues. The CDR3 region is CASSASGTAYNEQFF. For the CDR3, the DNA is TGTGCCAGCAGCGCTAGCGGGACCGCATACAATGAGCAGTTCTTC.

This sequence joins TRBV28 and TRBJ1-1, with 8 bases aligning to TRBD1. V lost 1 base, J lost 1 base, and 14 bases stayed unmatched. Germline V gives CDR1 MDHEN, CDR2 SYDVKM. The CDR3 has 19 amino acids. This CDR3 is CASSLLVLIRGTGNTEAFF. CDR3 DNA sequence: TGTGCCAGCAGTTTATTAGTCTTAATCAGAGGGACAGGGAACACTGAAGCTTTCTTT. Based on the CDR3 plus reference TRBV28 and TRBJ1-1, the full variable domain is DVKVTQSSRYLVKRTGEKVFLECVQDMDHENMFWYRQDPGLGLRLIYFSYDVKMKEKGDIPEGYSVSREKKERFSLILESASTNQTSMYLCASSLLVLIRGTGNTEAFFGQGTRLTVV.

The chain recombines TRBV11-2 with TRBJ2-6, with 7 bases that match TRBD2. Trimming cost V 4 bases and J 3 bases; bases outside gene matches: 9. Germline CDR1 SGHAT, CDR2 FQNNGV. This CDR3 is 17 amino acids long. The CDR3 is CASSSRSGASGANVLTF. CDR3 bases: TGTGCCAGCAGCTCCCGGAGCGGGGCTAGTGGGGCCAACGTCCTGACTTTC.

The CDR3 reads CATSPGQVETQYF. The CDR3 coding sequence is TGTGCCACCAGCCCGGGACAGGTAGAGACCCAGTACTTC. The chain links TRBV10-3 to TRBJ2-5; 8 bases fit TRBD1. Per germline, CDR1 ENHRY and CDR2 SYGVKD. The V segment lost 10 bases and the J segment 4 bases; nucleotides outside the gene matches: 8. The CDR3 covers 13 residues.

In this sample, this clone turned up a few times. This chain links TRBV7-8 with TRBJ2-5, with 9 bases aligning to TRBD2. The J segment lost 5 bases and the V segment lost 3 bases, leaving 7 bases of the junction unmatched. Germline assignment: CDR1 SGHVS and CDR2 FQNEAQ. The CDR3 extends over 15 amino acids. CDR3: CASSFSGSRQETQYF. In nucleotides, the CDR3 is TGTGCCAGCAGCTTTAGCGGGAGTCGTCAGGAGACCCAGTACTTC.

This chain connects TRBV28 to TRBJ1-5, with a weak D call TRBD1 (5 bases). The CDR3 totals 16 residues. Germline V lookup: CDR1 MDHEN, CDR2 SYDVKM. V gave up 0 bases and J gave up 6 bases, with 15 bases separating them. As DNA, the CDR3 is TGTGCCAGCAGTTTATGCTCCGAGGGGCGCTGTCAGCCCCAGCATTTT. Its protein product is CASSLCSEGRCQPQHF.

This rearrangement joins TRBV25-1 to TRBJ2-2; 10 bases align to TRBD1. This CDR3 is built from 14 residues. Looked up from germline, CDR1 is MGHDK and CDR2 is SYGVNS. Trimming cost V 8 bases and J 3 bases; bases outside gene matches: 3. In DNA, the CDR3 is TGTGCCAGCGCAGGACAGGGGGACACCGGGGAGCTGTTTTTT. As protein: CASAGQGDTGELFF.

J is TRBJ2-7 and V is TRBV6-1, with D tentatively TRBD1 (6 bases). From germline, CDR1 is MNHNS and CDR2 SASEGT. The CDR3 totals 14 residues. V lost 5 bases and J 4 bases, leaving 15 bases between the germline ends. The DNA for the CDR3 is TGTGCCAGCAGTCCCACAGGGAACCCTTACGAGCAGTACTTC. Protein: CASSPTGNPYEQYF.

By share, this clone ranks as medium-sized (0.01 to 0.1%). J is TRBJ2-1 and V is TRBV4-1; D unresolved. Germline V lookup: CDR1 MGHRA, CDR2 YSYEKL. The CDR3 extends over 13 amino acids. V was pared by 0 bases and J by 6 bases, with 6 bases between. CDR3 DNA sequence: TGCGCCAGCAGCCAAGAAATCTTCAATGAGCAGTTCTTC. Its protein is CASSQEIFNEQFF.

This chain uses TRBV28 with TRBJ1-5; D is ambiguous. Trimming removed 6 bases from V and 8 bases from J, with 11 bases in between. The CDR3 length is 12 residues. The germline gives CDR1 MDHEN, CDR2 SYDVKM. The CDR3 coding sequence is TGTGCCAGCAGCCTGGTGGTCAAGCCCCAGCATTTT. Translating gives CASSLVVKPQHF.

A word on this clone: A read error may produce the germline difference seen at one junction end. The chain uses TRBV28 and TRBJ1-5; no clear D gene. Germline V gene data show CDR1 as MDHEN and CDR2 as SYDVKM. This CDR3 has 14 residues. CDR3 amino acids: CASRGWSSNQPQHF. The CDR3 DNA reads as TGTGCCAGCCGGGGTTGGTCGAGCAATCAGCCTCAGCATTTT.

Worth noting for this clone: One end of the junction is discordant with germline, which a read error may explain. At the DNA level, this CDR3 is encoded by other sequences in the same sample as well. CDR3 DNA: TGTGCTAGTGGTTTGGGCAGCAATCAGCCCCAACATTTT. Translating it yields CASGLGSNQPQHF. V usage is TRBV12-5 and J usage is TRBJ1-5; D remains ambiguous. Per the germline V gene, CDR1 is LGHNT and CDR2 is FRNRAP. CDR3 length: 13 residues. Variable domain in full (rest from reference TRBV12-5 and TRBJ1-5): DARVTQTPRHKVTEMGQEVTMRCQPILGHNTVFWYRQTMMQGLELLAYFRNRAPLDDSGMPKDRFSAEMPDATLATLKIQPSEPRDSAVYFCASGLGSNQPQHFGDGTRLSIL.

The gene calls are TRBV18 and TRBJ2-4; D not resolved. CDR3 length: 13 amino acids. V shed 10 bases and J shed 0 bases, with 10 bases lying between them. Looked up from germline, CDR1 is KGHSH and CDR2 is LQKENI. In DNA, the CDR3 is TGTGCCACCTCGTTGCTAGCCAAAAACATTCAGTACTTC. Its translation: CATSLLAKNIQYF.

V gene TRBV19 combines with J gene TRBJ1-2; 7 bases agree with TRBD1. J lost 1 base, V lost 6 bases, and 11 bases had no gene match. The germline V gene has CDR1 LNHDA and CDR2 SQIVND (reference sequence). The CDR3 is made up of 16 amino acids. As DNA, the CDR3 is TGTGCCAGTAGAGGTGGAGGGGCAGGGGGTAACTATGGCTACACCTTC. It specifies CASRGGGAGGNYGYTF.

V usage is TRBV10-3 and J usage is TRBJ2-1, with 7 bases aligning to TRBD2. Germline CDR1 and CDR2: ENHRY and SYGVKD. V lost 4 bases, J lost 6 bases, and 0 bases stayed unmatched. The length of the CDR3 is 12 residues. As DNA, the CDR3 is TGTGCCATCAGTGCGGGGGGCAATGAGCAGTTCTTC. It specifies CAISAGGNEQFF.

This clone was found once. V and J are TRBV6-1 and TRBJ1-4, with 10 nucleotides matching TRBD1. Germline loops: CDR1 MNHNS, CDR2 SASEGT. There are 15 residues in the CDR3. J lost 10 bases, V lost 0 bases, and 5 bases had no gene match. The CDR3 bases are TGTGCCAGCAGTGAAGCGGGGACAGGGGTAGGAAAACTGTTTTTT. Translation: CASSEAGTGVGKLFF.

The V gene is TRBV28, the J gene TRBJ2-7; TRBD1 matches at 7 bases. The CDR3 is 14 residues long. Germline lookup yields CDR1 MDHEN and CDR2 SYDVKM. V gave up 3 bases and J gave up 4 bases; unmatched junction bases: 6. CDR3 sequence (DNA): TGTGCCAGCAGTTTGTATAGGGGGCTTTACGAGCAGTACTTC. Its translation is CASSLYRGLYEQYF.

The chain carries TRBV4-2 and TRBJ1-1; a weak D match, TRBD1 (5 bases). Germline CDR1 is LGHNA and CDR2 is YNFKEQ. CDR3 length: 14 amino acids. Trimming left V 3 bases short and J 3 bases short, with 11 bases between. CDR3 in amino acids: CASSHGGTHTEAFF. CDR3 DNA: TGTGCCAGCAGCCATGGCGGGACCCACACTGAAGCTTTCTTT.